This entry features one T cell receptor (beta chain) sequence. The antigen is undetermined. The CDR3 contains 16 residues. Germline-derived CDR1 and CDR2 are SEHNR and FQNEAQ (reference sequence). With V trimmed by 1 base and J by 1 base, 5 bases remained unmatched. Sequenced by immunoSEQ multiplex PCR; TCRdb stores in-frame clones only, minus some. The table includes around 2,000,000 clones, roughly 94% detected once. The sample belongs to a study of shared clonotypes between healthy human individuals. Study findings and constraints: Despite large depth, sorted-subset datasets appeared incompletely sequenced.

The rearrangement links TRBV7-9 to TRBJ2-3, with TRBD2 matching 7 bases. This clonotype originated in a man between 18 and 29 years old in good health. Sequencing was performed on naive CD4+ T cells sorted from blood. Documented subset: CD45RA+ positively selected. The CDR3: CASSLGASGGTDTQYF. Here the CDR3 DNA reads TGTGCCAGCAGCTTAGGTGCCAGCGGGGGCACAGATACGCAGTATTTT.